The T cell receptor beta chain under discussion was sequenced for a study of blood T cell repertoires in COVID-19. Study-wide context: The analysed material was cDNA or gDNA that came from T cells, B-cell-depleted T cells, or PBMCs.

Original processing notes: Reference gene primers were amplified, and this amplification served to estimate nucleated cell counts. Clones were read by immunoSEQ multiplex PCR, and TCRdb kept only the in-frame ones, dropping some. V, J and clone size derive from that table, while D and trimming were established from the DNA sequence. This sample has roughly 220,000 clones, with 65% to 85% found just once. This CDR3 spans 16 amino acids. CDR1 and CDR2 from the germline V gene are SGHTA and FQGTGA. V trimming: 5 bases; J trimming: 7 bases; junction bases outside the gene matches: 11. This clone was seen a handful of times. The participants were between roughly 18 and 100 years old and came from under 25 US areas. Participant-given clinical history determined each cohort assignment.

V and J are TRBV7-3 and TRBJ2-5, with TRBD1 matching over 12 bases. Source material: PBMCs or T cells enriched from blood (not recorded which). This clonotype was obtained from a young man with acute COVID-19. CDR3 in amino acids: CASSGGTGGDVVTQYF. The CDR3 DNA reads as TGTGCCAGCAGCGGCGGGACAGGGGGCGATGTGGTGACCCAGTACTTC.